Each of the 21 T cell receptor beta chains below was sequenced from the same sample in a study of CD8+ T cells in alopecia areata. The treatment here: oral pan-JAK inhibitor, 5-10 mg twice daily. In each case, RNA was isolated and then reverse transcribed into cDNA as the sequencing template. Profiling relied on immunoSEQ multiplex PCR, and the TCRdb table lists in-frame clones only, not all of them. The sample contains about 140,000 clones, 86% of which appear only once. The specimen was CD8+ T cells sorted from blood, collected at week 4, from a patient treated with tofacitinib. All receptors come from a human donor with alopecia areata.

The gene calls are TRBV7-9 and TRBJ1-1; D is unclear. Trimming took 5 bases from V and 3 from J, leaving 4 bases between them. CDR1 and CDR2 from the germline V gene are SEHNR and FQNEAQ (reference sequence). The CDR3 is 11 residues long. This CDR3 is CASSRDTEAFF. The CDR3 nucleotides are TGTGCCAGCAGCCGGGACACTGAAGCTTTCTTT.

Turning to this clone: A read error may account for a junction end that differs from germline. The chain carries TRBV6-6 and TRBJ1-1; unclear D gene. The CDR3 has 11 residues. Germline V lookup: CDR1 MNHNY, CDR2 SVGAGI (reference sequence). The CDR3 here is CASRSSTEAFF. The CDR3 region has the DNA TGCGCATCTCGAAGTTCCACTGAAGCTTTCTTT.

V usage is TRBV2 and J usage is TRBJ2-5, with D unresolved. Between the trimmed V and J ends, which lost 7 bases and 2 bases, there was a span of 17 bases. Germline V gene data show CDR1 as SNHLY and CDR2 as FYNNEI. This CDR3 contains 15 residues. The CDR3 sequence: CASTPRGSVQETQYF. CDR3 coding DNA: TGTGCCAGCACCCCTCGAGGAAGCGTTCAAGAGACCCAGTACTTC.

The chain is built from TRBV10-3 and TRBJ2-5; maybe TRBD2 (6 bases). There are 11 residues in the CDR3. Looked up from germline, CDR1 is ENHRY and CDR2 is SYGVKD. V was shortened by 6 bases and J by 4 bases, with 6 bases between the two germline ends. CDR3 region: CAIRGGETQYF. CDR3 DNA: TGTGCCATCAGGGGAGGAGAGACCCAGTACTTC.

V and J are TRBV10-3 and TRBJ1-5; TRBD1 matches 9 bases. CDR3 length: 13 amino acids. Germline CDR1 reads ENHRY; CDR2 reads SYGVKD. V trimming: 10 bases; J trimming: 5 bases; junction bases outside the gene matches: 6. The CDR3 region is CATQDRGDQPQHF. The CDR3, as DNA: TGTGCCACCCAAGACAGGGGGGATCAGCCCCAGCATTTT.

J is TRBJ2-5 and V is TRBV27; D possibly corresponds to TRBD2 (5 bases). The J call could be wrong; TRBJ2-7 is a better fit for the DNA end. This CDR3 is built from 11 residues. The germline V gene has CDR1 MNHEY and CDR2 SMNVEV (reference sequence). The CDR3 loop reads CASSGGGEQYF. CDR3 nucleotide sequence: TGTGCCAGCAGTGGTGGAGGCGAGCAGTACTTC.

This chain links TRBV29-1 with TRBJ2-7, with 12 bases aligning to TRBD1. Germline V gene sequence: CDR1 SQVTM, CDR2 ANQGSEA. Trimming cost V 0 bases and J 6 bases; bases outside gene matches: 3. The CDR3 has 14 residues. CDR3 nucleotide sequence: TGCAGCGTTGAAGATCGGGGACAGGGGGCCGAGCAGTACTTC. Translating it yields CSVEDRGQGAEQYF.

This clone was picked up one time. The rearrangement uses TRBV7-2 and TRBJ2-2; D call uncertain. The germline V gene encodes CDR1 SGHTA and CDR2 FQGNSA. Trimming cost V 3 bases and J 10 bases, with 9 bases left between them. This CDR3 contains 12 residues. The CDR3 loop reads CASSFGPVELFF. CDR3 sequence (DNA): TGTGCCAGCAGCTTTGGGCCCGTGGAGCTGTTTTTT.

This clone occurred once. V usage is TRBV29-1 and J usage is TRBJ2-1, with TRBD1 as a possible D gene (6 bases). The CDR3 is made up of 13 amino acids. The ends were cut back, 4 bases at V and 4 bases at J, with 11 bases in the middle. The germline CDR1 and CDR2 sequences are SQVTM and ANQGSEA. The CDR3 here is CSVAGTLYNEQFF. Here the CDR3 DNA reads TGCAGCGTTGCCGGGACACTTTACAATGAGCAGTTCTTC.

V is TRBV7-9 and J is TRBJ2-7, with a possible D match to TRBD2 (6 bases). The length of the CDR3 is 13 residues. In germline, CDR1 is SEHNR, CDR2 FQNEAQ (reference sequence). The V end was cut by 5 bases, the J end by 6 bases, with 14 bases between. The CDR3 spells CASSPGGSFEQYF. CDR3 sequence (DNA): TGTGCCAGCAGCCCCGGGGGTTCGTTCGAGCAGTACTTC.

The CDR3 coding sequence is TGTGCCAGCAGCGTAGAGGGTTATGCGGACACTGAAGCTTTCTTT. It codes for CASSVEGYADTEAFF. The genes are TRBV9 and TRBJ1-1; D is unresolved. CDR3 length equals 15 residues. Germline CDR1 and CDR2: SGDLS and YYNGEE. Trimming stripped 0 bases from V and 3 bases from J, with 12 bases between.

V usage is TRBV4-1 and J usage is TRBJ2-1; D unresolved. V lost 4 bases, J lost 5 bases, and 6 bases lay in between. Germline V gene data show CDR1 as MGHRA and CDR2 as YSYEKL. The CDR3 is 12 residues long. In nucleotides, the CDR3 is TGCGCCAGCAGCCTTATAAACAATGAGCAGTTCTTC. It specifies CASSLINNEQFF.

This chain uses TRBV4-1 with TRBJ2-7; no firm D call. V was trimmed by 5 bases and J by 5 bases, leaving 7 bases between them. CDR3 length: 11 residues. Germline CDR1 MGHRA, CDR2 YSYEKL. The CDR3 loop reads CASSGSNEQYF. The CDR3 DNA follows: TGCGCCAGCAGCGGATCTAACGAGCAGTACTTC.

The chain has TRBV25-1 and TRBJ2-1; D not resolved. The V gene's germline CDR1 is MGHDK and CDR2 SYGVNS. The CDR3 runs to 16 residues. The germline V and J ends were trimmed by 1 base and 5 bases, with 15 bases remaining between them. The DNA of the CDR3 is TGTGCCAGCAGTGAATCACAGTTTACCCGAGACAATGAGCAGTTCTTC. Translation: CASSESQFTRDNEQFF.

This sequence joins TRBV7-6 and TRBJ2-7; the D is unclear. Deletions cut 5 bases from V and 0 bases from J, with 8 bases between. The CDR3 is 13 amino acids. The germline CDR1 and CDR2 sequences are SGHVS and FNYEAQ. The CDR3 region has the DNA TGTGCCAGCAGCCAAGAAAGCTCCTACGAGCAGTACTTC. It specifies CASSQESSYEQYF.

This clone has a single count. The genes are TRBV7-9 and TRBJ2-3, with unresolved D. The CDR3 runs 14 residues. Germline-derived CDR1 and CDR2 are SEHNR and FQNEAQ (reference sequence). Trimming removed 5 bases at V and 0 bases at J, with 9 bases between. The CDR3 bases are TGTGCCAGCAGCAAGCTACCAAGCACAGATACGCAGTATTTT. Translating it yields CASSKLPSTDTQYF.

The chain uses TRBV29-1 and TRBJ2-7; D is possibly TRBD1 or TRBD2 (6 bases each). In germline, CDR1 is SQVTM, CDR2 ANQGSEA. The CDR3 spans 12 residues. V lost 7 bases and J lost 3, with 13 bases in between. CDR3 DNA: TGCAGCGCCCAGGGGACTGACTACGAGCAGTACTTC. Residues: CSAQGTDYEQYF.

The J gene is TRBJ2-2, the V gene TRBV19; TRBD1 matches 12 bases. With V trimmed by 7 bases and J by 5 bases, 5 bases remained unmatched. The CDR3 sequence is 15 residues long. In germline, CDR1 is LNHDA, CDR2 SQIVND (reference sequence). CDR3 sequence (DNA): TGTGCCAGTACTGGGACAGGGGGCTGGACCGGGGAGCTGTTTTTT. Protein: CASTGTGGWTGELFF.

This clone showed up just a few times. The DNA of the CDR3 is TGTGCCAGCAGCCAACCTAGGGGAAGTAGCACTGAAGCTTTCTTT. Residues: CASSQPRGSSTEAFF. The chain employs TRBV2 and TRBJ1-1, with D perhaps TRBD1 (5 bases). The CDR3 is 15 residues long. In germline, CDR1 is SNHLY, CDR2 FYNNEI. Trimming stripped 6 bases from V and 4 bases from J, with 18 bases between. Full variable domain (rest looked up from reference TRBV2 and TRBJ1-1): EPEVTQTPSHQVTQMGQEVILRCVPISNHLYFYWYRQILGQKVEFLVSFYNNEISEKSEIFDDQFSVERPDGSNFTLKIRSTKLEDSAMYFCASSQPRGSSTEAFFGQGTRLTVV.

The V and J genes are TRBV7-9 and TRBJ2-1; tentative D call: TRBD1 (6 bases). CDR1 SEHNR and CDR2 FQNEAQ come from the germline V gene (reference sequence). The CDR3 sequence is 13 residues long. The ends were cut back, 4 bases at V and 7 bases at J, with 11 bases in the middle. The CDR3 region is CASSSRGGNEQFF. DNA for the CDR3: TGTGCCAGCAGCTCTAGAGGGGGAAATGAGCAGTTCTTC.

Details on this clone: One end of the junction fails to match germline, which may point to a read error. The chain uses TRBV6-5 and TRBJ2-5; possibly TRBD1 for D (5 bases). Germline CDR1 and CDR2: MNHEY and SVGAGI. The CDR3 extends over 15 amino acids. This CDR3 is CASSSPLGVQQTQYF. In DNA, the CDR3 is TGTGCCAGCAGTTCTCCCCTAGGGGTCCAACAGACCCAGTACTTC.